This T cell receptor (beta chain) stems from a study of regulatory T cells in long-lasting Graves disease. For TCR beta, libraries came from iRepertoire HTBI primers and Arm-PCR of CDR3 regions. TCRdb itself ran the multiplex PCR reads through MiXCR, one entry per CDR3 protein. This table has 560,000 or so distinct CDR3 sequences, about 16% appearing once. Overall study results and limits: Whereas 1,000 or so public clonotypes were shared by new patients, persistent patients shared more, at over 2,500.

Time point of the sample: newly diagnosed GD, antithyroid drugs for less than 3 months. With RNA extracted from PBMCs as input, the TCR library was made. Per the germline V gene, CDR1 is DFQATT and CDR2 is SNEGSKA (reference sequence). The CDR3 totals 15 residues. Losses at the gene ends were 1 base for V and 3 bases for J; bases not matched to a gene: 6. This clonotype was picked up many times. The antigen is not known. This sample was also put to use in a study of T cells in Graves' hyperthyroidism and ophthalmopathy.

The receptor was isolated from a young man with Graves disease. V usage is TRBV20-1 and J usage is TRBJ2-1, with TRBD1 matching 7 bases. The source material was peripheral blood mononuclear cells (PBMCs), sampled at new diagnosis, from a patient treated with antithyroid drugs. CDR3 in amino acids: CSARGGQKVYNEQFF. In DNA, the CDR3 is TGCAGTGCTAGAGGGGGACAGAAAGTCTACAATGAGCAGTTCTTC.